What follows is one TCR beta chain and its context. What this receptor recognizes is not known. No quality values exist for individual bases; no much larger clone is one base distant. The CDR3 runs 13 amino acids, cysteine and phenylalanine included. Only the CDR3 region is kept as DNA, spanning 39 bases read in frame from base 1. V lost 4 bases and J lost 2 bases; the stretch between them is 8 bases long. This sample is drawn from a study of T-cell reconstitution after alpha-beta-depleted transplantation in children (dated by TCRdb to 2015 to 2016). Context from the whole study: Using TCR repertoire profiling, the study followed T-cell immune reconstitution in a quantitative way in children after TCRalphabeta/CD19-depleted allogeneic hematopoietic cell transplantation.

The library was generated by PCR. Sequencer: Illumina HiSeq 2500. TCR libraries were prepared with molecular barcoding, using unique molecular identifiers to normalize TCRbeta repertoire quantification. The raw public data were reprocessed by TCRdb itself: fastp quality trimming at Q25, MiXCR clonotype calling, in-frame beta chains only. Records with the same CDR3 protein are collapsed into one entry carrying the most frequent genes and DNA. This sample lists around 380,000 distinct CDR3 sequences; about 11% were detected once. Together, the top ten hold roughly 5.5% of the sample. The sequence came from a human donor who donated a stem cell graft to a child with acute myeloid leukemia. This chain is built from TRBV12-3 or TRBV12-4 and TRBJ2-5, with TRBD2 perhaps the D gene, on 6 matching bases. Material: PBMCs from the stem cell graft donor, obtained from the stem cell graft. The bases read TGTGCCAGCAGTTGGGGGGAACAAGAGACCCAGTACTTC. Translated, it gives CASSWGEQETQYF.